This entry is about one T cell receptor (beta chain). Its antigen is unidentified. This sample is part of a study of PD-L1 blockade in urothelial cancer. Study-level background: After treatment start, blood was analyzed at 3 weeks (second dose) and at 6 weeks. There were a median of approximately 140,000 T cells in blood samples.

The V gene lost 6 bases and the J gene lost 3 bases, with 15 bases spanning the gap. Germline V gene sequence: CDR1 SNHLY, CDR2 FYNNEI. The CDR3 contains 15 residues. Noted time point: pretreatment peripheral blood. Study results and caveats: More expansion of tumor-associated blood clones, seen at 3 weeks, marked durable-benefit patients.

Here immunoSEQ multiplex PCR was the method, and the copy in TCRdb shows in-frame clones only, minus some. The sample yields roughly 50,000 clones, about 75% seen once. This rearrangement joins TRBV2 to TRBJ1-5; D is possibly TRBD1 (6 bases). The sequence was obtained from a man aged 70 or older with urothelial cancer. This specimen consisted of PBMCs, obtained around atezolizumab (anti-PD-L1) treatment. The CDR3: CASRAGTSDNQPQHF. The CDR3 DNA is TGTGCCAGCAGGGCCGGGACATCAGACAATCAGCCCCAGCATTTT.